This T cell receptor beta chain was observed in a study of technical replicates of blood from several donors. TCRdb's table, derived via immunoSEQ multiplex PCR, lists solely in-frame clones and lacks some. Here the sample spans about 76,000 clones, approximately 86% being singletons. This clone has only one observation. J was trimmed by 6 bases and V by 4 bases; bases with no gene match: 9. This CDR3 spans 15 amino acids. Germline values: CDR1 ENHRY, CDR2 SYGVKD. Sequences were obtained from PBMCs. The sequence was collected from a human donor in good health. Some clones in this sample may be carry-over from other donors' samples. The rearrangement links TRBV10-3 to TRBJ1-5; 7 bases fit TRBD1. The CDR3 DNA reads as TGTGCCATCAGTGGAGGGCCAGGGGGTATTCAGCCCCAGCATTTT. This gives the protein CAISGGPGGIQPQHF.